This is a list of T cell receptor beta chains from one sample in a study of Graves' ophthalmopathy and Graves' hyperthyroidism. From the multiplex PCR reads, TCRdb called clonotypes with MiXCR, one entry per CDR3 protein. In the table there are approximately 410,000 distinct CDR3 sequences, 15% of which are singletons. The material sequenced was peripheral blood. The receptors originated from a woman aged 18-35 years with stable Graves' hyperthyroidism. Each CDR3 is given with its conserved first and last residue. The D gene is left open where the match is weak. Part of the rows lack a size; the others show once, few, many or a class for expanded clones.

J,V,length,D,size,CDR3,DNA
TRBJ2-2,TRBV11-1,18,TRBD2,few,CVSSPRGAGGTNTGELFF,TGTGTCAGCAGCCCCCGGGGAGCGGGGGGAACGAACACCGGGGAGCTGTTTTTT
TRBJ2-7,TRBV10-3,18,TRBD1,.,CAISATTVTGTVSYEQYF,TGTGCCATCAGTGCGACCACGGTAACCGGGACAGTCTCCTACGAGCAGTACTTC
TRBJ2-5,TRBV28,14,.,few,CASRAGQYQETKYF,TGTGCCAGCAGGGCGGGACAGTACCAAGAGACCAAGTACTTC
TRBJ1-5,TRBV12-5,14,TRBD1,few,CASGFGTVNQPQHF,TGTGCTAGTGGTTTTGGGACAGTGAATCAGCCCCAGCATTTT
TRBJ2-7,TRBV7-8,14,TRBD1,many,CASSLGDRVNEQYF,TGTGCCAGCAGCTTAGGGGACAGGGTAAACGAGCAGTACTTC
TRBJ1-3,TRBV3-1,15,TRBD1,many,CASSLTGVVGNTIYF,TGTGCCAGCAGCCTGACAGGGGTGGTTGGAAACACCATATATTTT
TRBJ2-6,TRBV10-3,15,.,many,CAISESGTGANVLTF,TGTGCCATCAGTGAGTCAGGGACCGGGGCCAACGTCCTGACTTTC
TRBJ2-4,TRBV11-2,17,TRBD1,.,CASSLEGQGLAKNIQYF,TGTGCCAGCAGCTTAGAAGGACAGGGACTAGCCAAAAACATTCAGTACTTC
TRBJ2-5,TRBV4-1,15,TRBD2,.,CASSQPGLAGETQYF,TGCGCCAGCAGCCAACCCGGACTAGCGGGGGAGACCCAGTACTTC
TRBJ1-5,TRBV18,13,.,many,CASSSQADQPQHF,TGTGCCAGCTCATCACAGGCGGATCAGCCCCAGCATTTT
TRBJ1-2,TRBV19,15,.,many,CASSIRPSFNYGYTF,TGTGCCAGTAGTATTCGTCCGTCCTTTAACTATGGCTACACCTTC
TRBJ2-5,TRBV19,13,.,.,CASGGSLQETQYF,TGTGCCAGCGGGGGCAGCCTACAAGAGACCCAGTACTTC
TRBJ2-5,TRBV6-5,13,.,.,CASIRRDQETQYF,TGTGCCAGCATTAGGCGGGACCAAGAGACCCAGTACTTC
TRBJ2-7,TRBV28,12,.,few,CASNRREGEQYF,TGTGCCAGCAATCGGAGAGAGGGCGAGCAGTACTTC
TRBJ1-2,TRBV2,15,TRBD1,.,CASSPGQGDNYGYTF,TGTGCCAGCAGTCCGGGACAGGGGGACAACTATGGCTACACCTTC
TRBJ1-2,TRBV9,16,.,many,CASSVGPRSGGEGYTF,TGTGCCAGCAGCGTAGGCCCCCGGTCTGGAGGTGAGGGCTACACCTTC
TRBJ1-6,TRBV5-1,16,.,.,CASSLGESSYNSPLHF,TGCGCCAGCAGCTTGGGAGAGAGCTCCTATAATTCACCCCTCCACTTT
TRBJ2-7,TRBV7-2,11,.,many,CASSDYYEQYF,TGTGCCAGCAGCGACTACTACGAGCAGTACTTC
TRBJ1-2,TRBV6-1,13,TRBD1,many,CASSGQGMDGYTF,TGTGCCAGCAGTGGACAGGGAATGGATGGCTACACCTTC
TRBJ2-7,TRBV5-1,15,TRBD1,many,CASSLRDSRLGEQYF,TGCGCCAGCAGCTTGAGGGACAGTCGACTGGGCGAGCAGTACTTC
TRBJ1-6,TRBV20-1,13,.,few,CSASGSFNSPLHF,TGCAGTGCTTCAGGGTCCTTTAATTCACCCCTCCACTTT
TRBJ1-2,TRBV12-3/TRBV12-4,13,.,many,CAIEGTWKSGYTF,TGTGCCATAGAGGGAACCTGGAAGAGTGGCTACACCTTC
TRBJ1-5,TRBV2,14,TRBD1,many,CASSVGQGGQPQHF,TGTGCCAGCAGTGTGGGACAGGGTGGGCAGCCCCAGCATTTT
TRBJ1-1,TRBV27,16,TRBD1,many,CASTLRGDRANTEAFF,TGTGCCAGCACCTTAAGGGGAGACAGGGCGAACACTGAAGCTTTCTTT
TRBJ2-7,TRBV4-2,16,.,.,CASSAEGSRGAYEQYF,TGTGCCAGCAGCGCGGAGGGAAGCAGGGGGGCCTACGAGCAGTACTTC
TRBJ2-2,TRBV12-3/TRBV12-4,15,TRBD2,.,CASRPTSGRAGELFF,TGTGCCAGCAGGCCCACTAGCGGGAGGGCCGGGGAGCTGTTTTTT
TRBJ2-7,TRBV11-1,12,.,many,CASSLGDGEQYF,TGTGCCAGCAGCTTAGGAGATGGCGAGCAGTACTTC
TRBJ1-1,TRBV11-3,15,TRBD1,many,CASSSGGRVYTEAFF,TGTGCCAGCAGCTCAGGGGGGAGGGTGTACACTGAAGCTTTCTTT
TRBJ1-1,TRBV11-3,15,.,.,CASTDARGRVTEACF,TGTGCCAGCACCGATGCCCGAGGTAGGGTCACTGAAGCTTGCTTT
TRBJ2-2,TRBV12-3/TRBV12-4,13,TRBD1,many,CASQTGGPGELFF,TGTGCCAGCCAGACAGGGGGCCCCGGGGAGCTGTTTTTT
TRBJ1-1,TRBV27,16,.,many,CASSLRVQLPNTEAFF,TGTGCCAGCAGTTTAAGAGTCCAGCTACCTAACACTGAAGCTTTCTTT
TRBJ1-5,TRBV19,13,.,.,CASSNKGNQPQHF,TGTGCCAGTAGTAACAAGGGCAATCAGCCCCAGCATTTT
TRBJ1-6,TRBV19,19,.,many,CASSITDGRVNSYNSPLHF,TGTGCCAGTAGTATAACAGACGGCAGGGTGAACTCCTATAATTCACCCCTCCACTTT
TRBJ1-6,TRBV19,18,.,many,CASSIRAGEASYNSPLHF,TGTGCCAGTAGTATACGGGCAGGGGAGGCATCCTATAATTCACCCCTCCACTTT
TRBJ1-5,TRBV6-2/TRBV6-3,14,.,.,CASRPSGWNQPQHF,TGTGCCAGCCGCCCATCGGGGTGGAATCAGCCCCAGCATTTT
TRBJ2-2,TRBV12-3/TRBV12-4,15,.,many,CASSLGQENTGELFF,TGTGCCAGCAGTTTGGGTCAGGAGAACACCGGGGAGCTGTTTTTT
TRBJ1-1,TRBV2,12,.,many,CASSPFHREAFF,TGTGCCAGCAGCCCCTTTCATCGTGAGGCTTTCTTT
TRBJ1-1,TRBV11-3,12,.,many,CASSLTSTEAFF,TGTGCCAGCAGCTTAACGAGCACTGAAGCTTTCTTT
TRBJ2-7,TRBV6-1,12,TRBD1,.,CAVRDSLYEQYF,TGTGCCGTACGGGACAGCCTCTACGAGCAGTACTTC
TRBJ2-7,TRBV6-2/TRBV6-3,15,.,many,CASRGTGGRKGEQYF,TGTGCCAGCAGGGGGACGGGCGGCCGAAAGGGGGAGCAGTACTTC
TRBJ2-2,TRBV19,13,.,.,CASSIVASGELFF,TGTGCCAGTAGTATAGTGGCTTCGGGGGAGCTGTTTTTT
TRBJ1-1,TRBV6-2/TRBV6-3,14,.,many,CASWTNWANTEAFF,TGTGCCAGCTGGACTAATTGGGCGAACACTGAAGCTTTCTTT
TRBJ1-5,TRBV12-3/TRBV12-4,14,.,.,CASSFAPHYQPQHF,TGTGCCAGCAGTTTCGCCCCCCACTATCAGCCCCAGCATTTT
TRBJ1-6,TRBV25-1,12,.,many,CASSEYTSPLHF,TGTGCCAGCAGTGAATATACTTCACCCCTCCACTTT
TRBJ2-2,TRBV12-3/TRBV12-4,15,TRBD2,.,CASSPSGGASGELFF,TGTGCCAGCAGTCCAAGCGGGGGGGCATCCGGGGAGCTGTTTTTT
TRBJ2-2,TRBV10-3,14,.,few,CAIRAERNPGELFF,TGTGCCATCAGGGCCGAGAGGAATCCCGGGGAGCTGTTTTTT
TRBJ1-1,TRBV15,11,.,many,CATSQKTEAFF,TGTGCCACCAGCCAGAAGACTGAAGCTTTCTTT
TRBJ2-2,TRBV19,15,.,.,CASSISRGNTGELFF,TGTGCCAGTAGTATCTCACGGGGTAACACCGGGGAGCTGTTTTTT
TRBJ2-5,TRBV29-1,12,TRBD1,many,CSVWTGRETQYF,TGCAGCGTCTGGACAGGGCGAGAGACCCAGTACTTC
TRBJ2-7,TRBV5-1,17,TRBD1,many,CASSLDARTGWSYEQYF,TGCGCCAGCAGCTTGGACGCGAGGACAGGGTGGTCCTACGAGCAGTACTTC
TRBJ2-4,TRBV25-1,14,.,.,CASTPAGRRRIQYF,TGTGCCAGCACCCCCGCGGGCCGCCGGCGCATTCAGTACTTC
TRBJ1-2,TRBV12-5,12,.,many,CASGLLLGGYTF,TGTGCTAGTGGTTTGCTATTGGGGGGCTACACCTTC